These 26 T cell receptor beta chains came from one sample sequenced in a study of blood T cell repertoires in COVID-19. Only in-frame clones appear in the TCRdb table, and some are missing; sequencing was by immunoSEQ multiplex PCR. The table shows around 170,000 clones, with around 83% occurring only once. Sequencing used peripheral blood. These receptors were taken from a woman aged 70-85 years with COVID-19, enrolled during active disease.

The V and J genes are TRBV6-5 and TRBJ1-2; maybe TRBD1 (6 bases). CDR1 and CDR2 (germline): MNHEY, SVGAGI. The V gene lost 6 bases and the J gene lost 7 bases, with 18 bases spanning the gap. The CDR3 covers 14 residues. Written as DNA, the CDR3 is TGTGCCAGCAGCCTTGGGGGCAAAAACAGTGGCTACACCTTC. It yields the protein CASSLGGKNSGYTF.

This clone has a handful of counts. The chain is built from TRBV3-1 (or the pseudogene TRBV3-2) and TRBJ2-5; D is undetermined. The CDR3 runs to 13 residues. With 0 bases removed from V and 7 bases from J, the gap between germline ends came to 9 bases. The germline gives CDR1 LGHDT, CDR2 YNNKEL (reference sequence). CDR3 protein: CASSQDIVGTQYF. The CDR3 DNA sequence: TGTGCCAGCAGCCAAGATATAGTCGGGACCCAGTACTTC.

The chain combines TRBV19 with TRBJ2-7, with TRBD1 as a possible D gene (6 bases). V lost 4 bases and J 1 base, leaving 20 bases between the germline ends. CDR3 size: 17 residues. Germline loops: CDR1 LNHDA, CDR2 SQIVND (reference sequence). CDR3 sequence reads: CASSSLGRTATSYEQYF. The CDR3 coding sequence is TGTGCCAGTAGTAGTTTAGGCCGGACAGCCACGTCCTACGAGCAGTACTTC.

In DNA, the CDR3 is TGTGCCAGCAGCTCCAGCGGGCCCGGCGGGGATGGCTACACCTTC. This translates into CASSSSGPGGDGYTF. The chain carries TRBV7-9 and TRBJ1-2; D gene ambiguous. The germline V gene has CDR1 SEHNR and CDR2 FQNEAQ (reference sequence). The CDR3 has 15 amino acids. V lost 4 bases and J 6 bases, leaving 18 bases between the germline ends.

This clone has only a few counts. The rearrangement joins TRBV20-1 to TRBJ2-7, with 7 bases lining up with TRBD1. Germline-derived CDR1 and CDR2 are DFQATT and SNEGSKA (reference sequence). The CDR3 consists of 11 residues. The junction had 4 bases not matched to a gene; V was cut back by 5 bases and J by 6 bases. This chain's CDR3 is CSAHRGGEQYF. In DNA form, the CDR3 reads TGCAGTGCTCACAGGGGCGGCGAGCAGTACTTC.

The chain uses TRBV28 and TRBJ1-4, with 7 nucleotides matching TRBD1. V lost 3 bases to trimming and J lost 6 bases; unmatched junction nucleotides: 7. This CDR3 is 15 amino acids long. CDR1 and CDR2 (germline): MDHEN, SYDVKM. CDR3 sequence (DNA): TGTGCCAGCAGTTTTCCACAGGGGAAGCATGAAAAACTGTTTTTT. Encoded protein: CASSFPQGKHEKLFF.

This clone was counted once. V is TRBV27 and J is TRBJ2-7, with TRBD2 identical over 10 bases. The CDR3 has 17 amino acids. The V gene's germline CDR1 is MNHEY and CDR2 SMNVEV (reference sequence). V lost 2 bases and J lost 2; bases outside the gene matches: 9. This CDR3 is CASSLVGTSVSPYEQYF. CDR3 bases: TGTGCCAGCAGTTTAGTGGGGACTAGCGTCAGCCCCTACGAGCAGTACTTC.

The rearrangement links TRBV2 to TRBJ1-2; D not resolved. CDR1 is SNHLY and CDR2 is FYNNEI in the germline V gene. This CDR3 has 13 amino acids. Trimming pared 3 bases from V and 1 base from J, leaving 6 bases between. CDR3 residues: CASSDGVNYGYTF. The CDR3 DNA is TGTGCCAGCAGTGACGGGGTTAACTATGGCTACACCTTC.

The V gene is TRBV7-2, the J gene TRBJ1-1, with D uncertain. This CDR3 comprises 16 residues. Per germline, CDR1 SGHTA and CDR2 FQGNSA. Trimming removed 4 bases at V and 8 bases at J, with 23 bases between. In nucleotides, the CDR3 is TGTGCCAGCAGCTCAGCTCGCACAGCCTCACTAGGGGAAGCTTTCTTT. Translation: CASSSARTASLGEAFF.

This sequence joins TRBV6-5 and TRBJ1-1; possible D gene TRBD1, 5 bases. Trimming left V 2 bases short and J 6 bases short, with 7 bases between. CDR3 length: 12 amino acids. Germline CDR1 is MNHEY and CDR2 is SVGAGI. The CDR3 spells CASSYPTAEAFF. CDR3 in DNA: TGTGCCAGCAGTTACCCGACAGCTGAAGCTTTCTTT.

V usage is TRBV28 and J usage is TRBJ2-1, with TRBD2 matching over 8 bases. With 7 bases clipped from V and 10 bases from J, the junction kept 9 bases outside the gene matches. The CDR3 runs to 13 residues. Germline V CDR1 and CDR2: MDHEN, SYDVKM. CDR3 nucleotide sequence: TGTGCCAGCATGGCGGGAGGCCCTAAGGAGCAGTTCTTC. It codes for CASMAGGPKEQFF. Full variable domain (remainder filled in from reference TRBV28 and TRBJ2-1): DVKVTQSSRYLVKRTGEKVFLECVQDMDHENMFWYRQDPGLGLRLIYFSYDVKMKEKGDIPEGYSVSREKKERFSLILESASTNQTSMYLCASMAGGPKEQFFGPGTRLTVL.

This clone appeared once. The CDR3 DNA reads as TGTGCCAGTAGTGTCCTAGCGGCAAACGCAGATACGCAGTATTTT. Its translation is CASSVLAANADTQYF. The rearrangement joins TRBV19 to TRBJ2-3; 7 nucleotides align to TRBD2. Germline CDR1 is LNHDA and CDR2 is SQIVND (reference sequence). Unmatched junction bases numbered 9, after V lost 5 bases and J lost 4 bases. CDR3 length: 15 amino acids.

This chain uses TRBV6-5 with TRBJ2-1; 9 bases line up with TRBD2. The junction had 7 bases not matched to a gene; V was cut back by 9 bases and J by 4 bases. The CDR3 is 14 amino acids. Germline V gene data show CDR1 as MNHEY and CDR2 as SVGAGI. CDR3 loop: CASRLAEVYNEQFF. CDR3 sequence (DNA): TGTGCCAGTCGACTAGCGGAGGTATACAATGAGCAGTTCTTC.

This chain uses TRBV18 with TRBJ2-1; 9 nucleotides agree with TRBD2. The CDR3 totals 14 residues. Per the germline V gene, CDR1 is KGHSH and CDR2 is LQKENI. Unmatched junction bases numbered 3, after V lost 4 bases and J lost 5 bases. As DNA, the CDR3 is TGTGCCAGCTCACTAGCGGGAGATAACAATGAGCAGTTCTTC. This translates into CASSLAGDNNEQFF.

The V gene is TRBV6-1, the J gene TRBJ2-7; a weak D match, TRBD1 (6 bases). The CDR3 runs to 15 residues. Per germline, CDR1 MNHNS and CDR2 SASEGT. V was clipped by 0 bases and J by 2 bases, with 11 bases between them. CDR3 bases: TGTGCCAGCAGTGAAGCTCCTGGGACAACCTACGAGCAGTACTTC. Its translation is CASSEAPGTTYEQYF.

This clone came up once. This CDR3 is CASSTGASSIYEQYF. The CDR3 DNA is TGTGCCAGCTCAACAGGGGCATCCTCGATCTACGAGCAGTACTTC. V and J are TRBV18 and TRBJ2-7, with 7 nucleotides matching TRBD1. CDR3 length: 15 residues. Losses at the gene ends were 5 bases for V and 3 bases for J; bases not matched to a gene: 10. In germline, CDR1 is KGHSH, CDR2 LQKENI.

The chain joins TRBV10-3 to TRBJ2-1; D remains unclear. V shed 5 bases and J shed 8 bases, with 10 bases lying between them. There are 12 residues in the CDR3. CDR1 and CDR2 from the germline V gene are ENHRY and SYGVKD. DNA for the CDR3: TGTGCCATCAGTCCTAGTGGGTATGAGCAGTTCTTC. Protein: CAISPSGYEQFF.

The chain combines TRBV5-1 with TRBJ2-3; 7 bases agree with TRBD1. With V trimmed by 3 bases and J by 2 bases, 6 bases remained unmatched. The CDR3 totals 15 residues. CDR1 is SGHRS and CDR2 is YFSETQ in the germline V gene. For the CDR3, the DNA is TGCGCCAGCAGCTGGGACAGCCCACCCACAGATACGCAGTATTTT. Translated, it gives CASSWDSPPTDTQYF.

The chain recombines TRBV5-1 with TRBJ2-1; 14 bases line up with TRBD2. This CDR3 has 15 amino acids. The V gene's germline CDR1 is SGHRS and CDR2 YFSETQ. V was clipped by 5 bases and J by 9 bases; unmatched bases: 7. In DNA, the CDR3 is TGCGCCAGCAGGGAGGGACTAGCGGGAGTTGCTGAGCAGTTCTTC. Its protein product is CASREGLAGVAEQFF.

J is TRBJ2-1 and V is TRBV6-5; D unclear. The length of the CDR3 is 14 residues. Germline V lookup: CDR1 MNHEY, CDR2 SVGAGI. Trimming pared 0 bases from V and 3 bases from J, leaving 6 bases between. CDR3 sequence (DNA): TGTGCCAGCAGTTACTCGATAGTCTACAATGAGCAGTTCTTC. Translated, it gives CASSYSIVYNEQFF.

The genes are TRBV11-3 and TRBJ2-1, with D perhaps TRBD1 (5 bases). The germline V and J ends were trimmed by 4 bases and 0 bases, with 10 bases remaining between them. This CDR3 contains 15 residues. Germline V gene sequence: CDR1 SGHNT, CDR2 YENEEA. The CDR3 DNA reads as TGTGCCAGCAGCTCCAGGGAAGCCTCCTACAATGAGCAGTTCTTC. Residues: CASSSREASYNEQFF.

The chain couples TRBV9 to TRBJ2-7; weak D call: TRBD1 (6 bases). This CDR3 spans 16 amino acids. The germline V gene encodes CDR1 SGDLS and CDR2 YYNGEE. The V end was cut by 3 bases, the J end by 6 bases, with 22 bases between. Written as DNA, the CDR3 is TGTGCCAGCAGCGCTACGACAGGCGGAAACATCCGCGAGCAGTACTTC. Translation: CASSATTGGNIREQYF.

V usage is TRBV28 and J usage is TRBJ1-5; 9 bases are a match to TRBD1. Unmatched junction bases numbered 12, after V lost 9 bases and J lost 6 bases. This CDR3 has 15 residues. CDR1 MDHEN and CDR2 SYDVKM come from the germline V gene. The CDR3 DNA sequence: TGTGCCAGTAGCCTAGGGGGGACAGGGATTCAGCCCCAGCATTTT. Amino acids: CASSLGGTGIQPQHF.

J is TRBJ1-2 and V is TRBV5-1; D call uncertain. Germline V CDR1 and CDR2: SGHRS, YFSETQ. The V gene lost 5 bases and the J gene lost 8 bases, with 13 bases spanning the gap. The CDR3 runs to 12 residues. CDR3 loop: CASRDSEGGYTF. In DNA, the CDR3 is TGCGCCAGCAGGGATAGCGAGGGCGGCTACACCTTC.

CDR3 sequence: CAWSVQGVPLGGYTF. The CDR3 DNA follows: TGTGCCTGGAGTGTACAGGGGGTCCCCCTTGGTGGCTACACCTTC. The genes are TRBV30 and TRBJ1-2; 8 nucleotides align to TRBD1. Trimming removed 0 bases from V and 7 bases from J; junction bases left unmatched: 10. The CDR3 loop spans 15 amino acids. The germline CDR1 and CDR2 sequences are GTSNPN and SVGIG (reference sequence).

The DNA for the CDR3 is TGTGCCAGCAGCAAGCGACTAGCGGGAGGCCCCACAGATACGCAGTATTTT. It yields the protein CASSKRLAGGPTDTQYF. The rearrangement uses TRBV13 and TRBJ2-3; 13 positions match TRBD2. There are 17 residues in the CDR3. CDR1 is PRHDT, CDR2 FYEKMQ, per germline (reference sequence). J was trimmed by 2 bases and V by 5 bases; bases with no gene match: 7.